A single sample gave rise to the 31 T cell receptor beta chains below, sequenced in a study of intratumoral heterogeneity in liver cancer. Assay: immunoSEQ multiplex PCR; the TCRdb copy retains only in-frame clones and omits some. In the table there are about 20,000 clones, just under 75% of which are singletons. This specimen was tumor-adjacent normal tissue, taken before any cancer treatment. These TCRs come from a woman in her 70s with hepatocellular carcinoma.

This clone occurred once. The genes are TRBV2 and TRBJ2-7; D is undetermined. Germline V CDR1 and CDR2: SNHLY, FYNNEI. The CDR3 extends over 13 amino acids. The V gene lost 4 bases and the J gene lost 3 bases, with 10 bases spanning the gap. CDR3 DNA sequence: TGTGCCAGCAGTGTGGCTAGTTTCTACGAGCAGTACTTC. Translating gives CASSVASFYEQYF. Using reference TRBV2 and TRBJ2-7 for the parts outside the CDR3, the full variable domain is EPEVTQTPSHQVTQMGQEVILRCVPISNHLYFYWYRQILGQKVEFLVSFYNNEISEKSEIFDDQFSVERPDGSNFTLKIRSTKLEDSAMYFCASSVASFYEQYFGPGTRLTVT.

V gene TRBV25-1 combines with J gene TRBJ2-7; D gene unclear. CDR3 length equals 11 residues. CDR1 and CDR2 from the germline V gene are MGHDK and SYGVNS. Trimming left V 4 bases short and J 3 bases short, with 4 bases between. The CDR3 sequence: CASSGLYEQYF. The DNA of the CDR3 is TGTGCCAGCAGTGGACTCTACGAGCAGTACTTC.

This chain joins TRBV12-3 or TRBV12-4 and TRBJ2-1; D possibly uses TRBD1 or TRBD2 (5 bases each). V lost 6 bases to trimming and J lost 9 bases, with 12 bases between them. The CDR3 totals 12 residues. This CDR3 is CASRGVTVEQFF. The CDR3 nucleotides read TGTGCCAGCAGGGGGGTGACAGTTGAGCAGTTCTTC.

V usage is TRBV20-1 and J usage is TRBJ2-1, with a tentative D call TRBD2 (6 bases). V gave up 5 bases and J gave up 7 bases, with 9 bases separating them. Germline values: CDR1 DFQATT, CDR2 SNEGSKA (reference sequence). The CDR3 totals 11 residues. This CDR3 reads CSARGGNEQFF. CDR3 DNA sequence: TGCAGTGCTCGTGGGGGGAATGAGCAGTTCTTC.

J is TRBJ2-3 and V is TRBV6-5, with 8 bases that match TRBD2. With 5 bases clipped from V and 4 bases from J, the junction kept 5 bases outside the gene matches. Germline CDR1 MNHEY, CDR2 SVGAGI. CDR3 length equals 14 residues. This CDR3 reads CASSRSGSPDTQYF. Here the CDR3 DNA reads TGTGCCAGCAGTAGGAGCGGGAGTCCAGATACGCAGTATTTT.

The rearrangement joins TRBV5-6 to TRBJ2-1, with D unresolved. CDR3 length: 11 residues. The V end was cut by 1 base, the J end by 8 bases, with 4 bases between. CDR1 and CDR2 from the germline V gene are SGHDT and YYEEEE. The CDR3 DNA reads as TGTGCCAGCAGCTTGTTGTATGAGCAGTTCTTC. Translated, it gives CASSLLYEQFF. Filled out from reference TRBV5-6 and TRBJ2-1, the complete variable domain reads DAGVTQSPTHLIKTRGQQVTLRCSPKSGHDTVSWYQQALGQGPQFIFQYYEEEERQRGNFPDRFSGHQFPNYSSELNVNALLLGDSALYLCASSLLYEQFFGPGTRLTVL.

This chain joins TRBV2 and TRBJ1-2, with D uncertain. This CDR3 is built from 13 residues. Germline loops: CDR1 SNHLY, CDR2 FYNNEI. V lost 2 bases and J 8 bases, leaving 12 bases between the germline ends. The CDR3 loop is CASSEQIGGGYTF. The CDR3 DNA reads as TGTGCCAGCAGTGAACAAATTGGCGGAGGCTACACCTTC.

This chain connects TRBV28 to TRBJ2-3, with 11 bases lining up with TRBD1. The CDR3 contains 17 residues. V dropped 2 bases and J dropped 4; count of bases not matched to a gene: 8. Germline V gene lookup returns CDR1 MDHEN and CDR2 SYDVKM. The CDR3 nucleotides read TGTGCCAGCAGTTTACTTGGCGGGACAGGGGGTGCAGATACGCAGTATTTT. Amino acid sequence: CASSLLGGTGGADTQYF.

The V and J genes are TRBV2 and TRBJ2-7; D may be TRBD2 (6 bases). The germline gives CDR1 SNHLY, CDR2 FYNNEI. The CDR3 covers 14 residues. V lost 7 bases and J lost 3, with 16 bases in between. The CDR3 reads CASNLAPGFYEQYF. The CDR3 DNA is TGTGCCAGCAATCTAGCGCCGGGGTTCTACGAGCAGTACTTC. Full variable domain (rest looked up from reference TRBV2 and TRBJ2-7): EPEVTQTPSHQVTQMGQEVILRCVPISNHLYFYWYRQILGQKVEFLVSFYNNEISEKSEIFDDQFSVERPDGSNFTLKIRSTKLEDSAMYFCASNLAPGFYEQYFGPGTRLTVT.

For the CDR3, the DNA is TGCGCCAGCACCGGACAGGGATGGGCAGATACGCAGTATTTT. Translating gives CASTGQGWADTQYF. The chain combines TRBV5-1 with TRBJ2-3; 8 bases align to TRBD1. This CDR3 region has 14 residues. From germline, CDR1 is SGHRS and CDR2 YFSETQ. With V trimmed by 6 bases and J by 4 bases, 7 bases remained unmatched.

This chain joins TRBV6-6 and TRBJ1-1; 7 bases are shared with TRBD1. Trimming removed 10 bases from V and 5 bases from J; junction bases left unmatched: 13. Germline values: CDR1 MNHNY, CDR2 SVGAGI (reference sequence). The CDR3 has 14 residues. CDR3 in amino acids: CATRGNPGGTEAFF. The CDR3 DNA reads TGTGCCACCAGAGGAAATCCAGGGGGGACTGAAGCTTTCTTT.

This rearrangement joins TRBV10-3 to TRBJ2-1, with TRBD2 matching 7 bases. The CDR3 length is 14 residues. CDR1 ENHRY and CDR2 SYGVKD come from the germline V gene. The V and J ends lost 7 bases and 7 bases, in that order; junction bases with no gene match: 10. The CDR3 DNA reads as TGTGCCATCACCTCCCCGGGAGCGGGGAATGAGCAGTTCTTC. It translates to CAITSPGAGNEQFF.

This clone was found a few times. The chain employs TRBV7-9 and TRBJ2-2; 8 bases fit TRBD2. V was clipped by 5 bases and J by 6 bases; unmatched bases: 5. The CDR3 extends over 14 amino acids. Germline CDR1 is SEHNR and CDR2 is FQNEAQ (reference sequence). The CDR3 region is CASSITSGPGELFF. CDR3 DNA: TGTGCCAGCAGCATCACTAGCGGACCCGGGGAGCTGTTTTTT.

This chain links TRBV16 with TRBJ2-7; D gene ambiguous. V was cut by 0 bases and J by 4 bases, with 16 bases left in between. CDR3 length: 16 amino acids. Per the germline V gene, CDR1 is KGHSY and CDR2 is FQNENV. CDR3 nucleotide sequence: TGTGCCAGCAGCCAATCCCCGGCCCATGGGTGGTACGAGCAGTACTTC. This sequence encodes CASSQSPAHGWYEQYF.

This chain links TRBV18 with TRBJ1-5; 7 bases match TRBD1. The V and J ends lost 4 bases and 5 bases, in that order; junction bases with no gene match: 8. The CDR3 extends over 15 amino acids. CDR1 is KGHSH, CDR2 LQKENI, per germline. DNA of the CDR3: TGTGCCAGCTCACGACTAGGACAGGAACATCAGCCCCAGCATTTT. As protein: CASSRLGQEHQPQHF.

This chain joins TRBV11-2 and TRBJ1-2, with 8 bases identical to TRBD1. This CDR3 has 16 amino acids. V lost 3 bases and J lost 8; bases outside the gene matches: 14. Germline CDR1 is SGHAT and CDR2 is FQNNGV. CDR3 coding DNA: TGTGCCAGCAGCTTGTCTTCTCCAACGACAGGGGCCGGCTACACCTTC. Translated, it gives CASSLSSPTTGAGYTF.

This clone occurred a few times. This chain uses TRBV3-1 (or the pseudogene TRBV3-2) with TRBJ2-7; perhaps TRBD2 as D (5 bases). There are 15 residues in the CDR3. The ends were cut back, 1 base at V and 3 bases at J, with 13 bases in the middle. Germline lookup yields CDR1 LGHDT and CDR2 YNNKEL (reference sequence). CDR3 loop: CASSQVLSGNYEQYF. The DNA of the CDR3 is TGTGCCAGCAGCCAAGTCCTTTCCGGGAACTACGAGCAGTACTTC.

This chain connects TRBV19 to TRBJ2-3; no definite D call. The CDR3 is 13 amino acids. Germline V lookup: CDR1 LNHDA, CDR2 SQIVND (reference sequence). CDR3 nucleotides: TGTGCATTTACTTCCCCGGTCACAGATACGCAGTATTTT. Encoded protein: CAFTSPVTDTQYF.

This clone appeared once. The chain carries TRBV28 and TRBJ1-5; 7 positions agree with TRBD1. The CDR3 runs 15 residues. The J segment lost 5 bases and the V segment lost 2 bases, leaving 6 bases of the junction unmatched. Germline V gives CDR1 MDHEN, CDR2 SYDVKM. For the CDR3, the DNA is TGTGCCAGCAGTTTAGGAGACAGGGATCATCAGCCCCAGCATTTT. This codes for CASSLGDRDHQPQHF.

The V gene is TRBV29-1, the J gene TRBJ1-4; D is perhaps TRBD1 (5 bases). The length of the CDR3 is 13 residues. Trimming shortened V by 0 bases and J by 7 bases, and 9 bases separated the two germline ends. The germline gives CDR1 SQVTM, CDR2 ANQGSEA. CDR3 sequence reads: CSVEEWGGEKLFF. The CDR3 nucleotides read TGCAGCGTTGAAGAGTGGGGGGGTGAAAAACTGTTTTTT.

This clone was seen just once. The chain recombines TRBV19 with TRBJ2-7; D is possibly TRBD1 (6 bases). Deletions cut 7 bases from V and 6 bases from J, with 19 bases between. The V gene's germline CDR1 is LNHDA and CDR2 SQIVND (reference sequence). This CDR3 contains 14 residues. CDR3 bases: TGTGCCAGTAACATACAGGGTGGGGCGCGCGAGCAGTACTTC. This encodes CASNIQGGAREQYF.

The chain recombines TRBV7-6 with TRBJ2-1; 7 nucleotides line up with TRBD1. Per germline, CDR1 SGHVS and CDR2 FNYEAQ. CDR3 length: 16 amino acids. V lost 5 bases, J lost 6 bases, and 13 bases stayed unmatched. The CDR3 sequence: CASSLQTGPLSNEQFF. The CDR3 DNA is TGTGCCAGCAGCCTCCAGACAGGGCCCCTTAGCAATGAGCAGTTCTTC.

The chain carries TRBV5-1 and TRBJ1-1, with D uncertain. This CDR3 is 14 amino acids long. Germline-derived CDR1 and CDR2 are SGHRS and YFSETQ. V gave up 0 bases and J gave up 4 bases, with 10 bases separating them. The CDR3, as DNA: TGCGCCAGCAGCTTGGAGTGGCAGCTCACTGAAGCTTTCTTT. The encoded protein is CASSLEWQLTEAFF.

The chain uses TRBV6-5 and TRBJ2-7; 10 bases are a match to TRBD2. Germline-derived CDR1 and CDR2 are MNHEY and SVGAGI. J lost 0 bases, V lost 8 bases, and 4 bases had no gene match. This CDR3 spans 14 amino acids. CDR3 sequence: CASELAGNSYEQYF. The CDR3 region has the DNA TGTGCCAGCGAACTAGCGGGGAACTCCTACGAGCAGTACTTC.

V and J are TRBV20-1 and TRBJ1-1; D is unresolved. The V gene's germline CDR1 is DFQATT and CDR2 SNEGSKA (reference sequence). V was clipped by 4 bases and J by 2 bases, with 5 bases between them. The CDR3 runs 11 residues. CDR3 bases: TGCAGTGCTAAACGTAACACTGAAGCTTTCTTT. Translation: CSAKRNTEAFF.

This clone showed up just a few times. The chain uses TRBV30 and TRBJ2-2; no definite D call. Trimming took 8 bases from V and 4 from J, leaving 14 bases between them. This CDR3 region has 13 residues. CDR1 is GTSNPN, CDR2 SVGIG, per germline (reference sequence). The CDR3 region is CARDGVGTGELFF. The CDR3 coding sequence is TGTGCCCGAGATGGGGTGGGCACCGGGGAGCTGTTTTTT.

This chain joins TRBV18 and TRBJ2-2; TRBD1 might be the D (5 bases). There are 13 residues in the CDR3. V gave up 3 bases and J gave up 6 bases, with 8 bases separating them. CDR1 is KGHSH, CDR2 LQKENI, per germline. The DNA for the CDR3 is TGTGCCAGCTCACCCCCACAGGCCGGGGAGCTGTTTTTT. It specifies CASSPPQAGELFF.

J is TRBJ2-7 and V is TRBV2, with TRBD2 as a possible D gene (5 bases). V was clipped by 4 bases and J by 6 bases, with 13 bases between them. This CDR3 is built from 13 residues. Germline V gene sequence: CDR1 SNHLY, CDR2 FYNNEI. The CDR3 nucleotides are TGTGCCAGCAGTGTAGCGAGCTCTGGCGAGCAGTACTTC. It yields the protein CASSVASSGEQYF.

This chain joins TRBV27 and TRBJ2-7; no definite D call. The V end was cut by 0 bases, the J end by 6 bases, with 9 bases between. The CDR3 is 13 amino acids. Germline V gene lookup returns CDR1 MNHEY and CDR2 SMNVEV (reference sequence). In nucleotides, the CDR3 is TGTGCCAGCAGTTTATCGAATCAACCCGAGCAGTACTTC. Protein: CASSLSNQPEQYF.

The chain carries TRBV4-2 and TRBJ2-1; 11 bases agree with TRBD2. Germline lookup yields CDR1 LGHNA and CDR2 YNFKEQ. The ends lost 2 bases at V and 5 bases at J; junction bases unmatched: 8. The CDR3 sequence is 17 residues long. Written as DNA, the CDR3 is TGTGCCAGCAGCCAATACGAAGGGACTAGCGGCAACAATGAGCAGTTCTTC. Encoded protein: CASSQYEGTSGNNEQFF.

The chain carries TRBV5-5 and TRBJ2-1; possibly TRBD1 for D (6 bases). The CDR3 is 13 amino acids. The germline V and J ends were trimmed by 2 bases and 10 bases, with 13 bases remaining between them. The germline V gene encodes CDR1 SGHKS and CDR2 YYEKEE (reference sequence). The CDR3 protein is CASSFGQNGEQFF. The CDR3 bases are TGTGCCAGCAGCTTCGGACAGAACGGCGAGCAGTTCTTC.